The present T cell receptor beta chain was sequenced within a study of kidney transplant recipient with SARS-CoV-2 infection. This clonotype was seen ten or more times. In TCRdb, the reads were re-called with MiXCR into one record per CDR3 protein. This sample has under 300,000 distinct CDR3 sequences; about 30% occur once, and the top ten carry about 7%. Per germline, CDR1 MDHEN and CDR2 SYDVKM. After removal of 6 bases from V and 3 bases from J, the junction contained 12 bases not matched to a gene. The CDR3 runs 17 residues. The starting material was a blood sample, obtained at baseline and between days 110 and 120 from a kidney transplant recipient. This sequence originates from a male patient aged 30 to 40 who had COVID-19 and was a kidney transplant recipient. Part of the T cells may come from the graft donor. This sequence joins TRBV28 and TRBJ1-4; the match to TRBD1 covers 8 bases. The CDR3 protein is CASSLIRQGIANEKLFF. The CDR3 coding sequence is TGTGCCAGCAGCCTAATTAGACAGGGGATAGCTAATGAAAAACTGTTTTTT.